The 15 T cell receptor beta chains reported below all come from one sample, sequenced in a study of T cells after yellow fever vaccination. TCRdb called the 5' RACE reads again in MiXCR, with one record for every CDR3 protein. This sample has over 100,000 distinct CDR3 sequences, with more than 7.5% found just once. This material consisted of CD8+ T cells sorted from PBMCs, taken 45 days after the yellow fever booster vaccination. The source of these receptors is a man under 40 who received the YFV17D yellow fever vaccine.

This clonotype was observed many times. V and J are TRBV12-3 or TRBV12-4 and TRBJ2-5; 7 bases map to TRBD2. J lost 4 bases, V lost 6 bases, and 11 bases had no gene match. This CDR3 has 15 residues. Here the CDR3 DNA reads TGTGCCAGCAGAGGAGGGGCGGGAGTTCGAGAGACCCAGTACTTC. Protein product: CASRGGAGVRETQYF.

The table lists this clonotype with many counts. The chain employs TRBV5-5 and TRBJ2-2; D unresolved. CDR1 SGHKS and CDR2 YYEKEE come from the germline V gene (reference sequence). This CDR3 is built from 14 residues. The ends were cut back, 0 bases at V and 7 bases at J, with 10 bases in the middle. The CDR3, as DNA: TGTGCCAGCAGCTTGGGCTGGGTGGACGGGGAGCTGTTTTTT. It encodes CASSLGWVDGELFF. The entire variable domain, with the rest obtained from reference TRBV5-5 and TRBJ2-2, is as follows: DAGVTQSPTHLIKTRGQQVTLRCSPISGHKSVSWYQQVLGQGPQFIFQYYEKEERGRGNFPDRFSARQFPNYSSELNVNALLLGDSALYLCASSLGWVDGELFFGEGSRLTVL.

This clonotype was detected a few times. V and J are TRBV4-3 and TRBJ2-3; D assignment may be TRBD1 or TRBD2 (5 bases each). Trimming removed 5 bases at V and 0 bases at J, with 12 bases between. Germline CDR1 LGHNA, CDR2 YSLEER. There are 15 residues in the CDR3. CDR3 residues: CASSDRDQSTDTQYF. As DNA, the CDR3 is TGCGCCAGCAGCGACCGGGACCAGAGCACAGATACGCAGTATTTT.

V and J are TRBV9 and TRBJ2-1; 7 bases are shared with TRBD1. J lost 3 bases, V lost 5 bases, and 8 bases had no gene match. The V gene's germline CDR1 is SGDLS and CDR2 YYNGEE. The CDR3 has 15 residues. In DNA, the CDR3 is TGTGCCAGCAGTTACTCAGGGGGAATCTACAATGAGCAGTTCTTC. It codes for CASSYSGGIYNEQFF.

On this clonotype itself: Just one base apart from a much larger clone, this may be a read error. This chain joins TRBV11-2 and TRBJ2-1, with 7 bases that match TRBD1. The CDR3 totals 15 residues. Germline V gene data show CDR1 as SGHAT and CDR2 as FQNNGV. This CDR3 is CASSSWRQGNNELFF. The CDR3 DNA follows: TGTGCCAGCAGCTCGTGGAGACAGGGCAACAATGAGCTGTTCTTC.

This chain connects TRBV28 to TRBJ2-3; 13 nucleotides match TRBD2. In germline, CDR1 is MDHEN, CDR2 SYDVKM. V trimming: 6 bases; J trimming: 3 bases; junction bases outside the gene matches: 12. CDR3 length: 18 amino acids. The CDR3 here is CASSSGTSGITGTDTQYF. In DNA form, the CDR3 reads TGTGCCAGCAGCTCCGGGACTAGCGGGATTACTGGGACAGATACGCAGTATTTT.

This clonotype was recorded at least ten times. The V gene is TRBV5-1, the J gene TRBJ2-1; D may correspond to TRBD1 or TRBD2 (6 bases each). Germline loops: CDR1 SGHRS, CDR2 YFSETQ. The CDR3 covers 16 residues. Trimming pared 1 base from V and 5 bases from J, leaving 16 bases between. The CDR3 DNA reads TGCGCCAGCAGCTTGTTCGTCGGGGGCTCGAACAATGAGCAGTTCTTC. Protein sequence: CASSLFVGGSNNEQFF.

This clonotype was detected ten times or more. V gene TRBV7-6 combines with J gene TRBJ2-3; D possibly corresponds to TRBD2 (7 bases). Trimming removed 4 bases from V and 1 base from J, with 12 bases in between. Looked up from germline, CDR1 is SGHVS and CDR2 is FNYEAQ. The CDR3 is 15 amino acids. The CDR3 loop reads CASSSGGLGTDTQYF. The CDR3 DNA sequence: TGTGCCAGCAGCTCCGGGGGGCTCGGCACAGATACGCAGTATTTT. Full variable domain (remainder filled in from reference TRBV7-6 and TRBJ2-3): GAGVSQSPRYKVTKRGQDVALRCDPISGHVSLYWYRQALGQGPEFLTYFNYEAQQDKSGLPNDRFSAERPEGSISTLTIQRTEQRDSAMYRCASSSGGLGTDTQYFGPGTRLTVL.

This clonotype was picked up many times. This sequence joins TRBV7-6 and TRBJ2-3; 7 nucleotides match TRBD2. In germline, CDR1 is SGHVS, CDR2 FNYEAQ. V shed 5 bases and J 8 bases; nucleotides not matched to a gene: 16. CDR3 length equals 16 residues. The CDR3 spells CASSPTGLVGRSTQYF. The DNA for the CDR3 is TGTGCCAGCAGCCCCACCGGACTAGTCGGAAGGAGTACGCAGTATTTT.

J is TRBJ2-5 and V is TRBV5-4; 8 bases match TRBD2. Germline values: CDR1 SGHNT, CDR2 YYREEE (reference sequence). V was pared by 8 bases and J by 2 bases, with 11 bases of the junction left unmatched. The CDR3 is made up of 15 amino acids. The DNA of the CDR3 is TGTGCCAGTACCGGGAGGGAGGGACGGCAAGAGACCCAGTACTTC. Translated, it gives CASTGREGRQETQYF. Using reference TRBV5-4 and TRBJ2-5 for the parts outside the CDR3, the full variable domain is ETGVTQSPTHLIKTRGQQVTLRCSSQSGHNTVSWYQQALGQGPQFIFQYYREEENGRGNFPPRFSGLQFPNYSSELNVNALELDDSALYLCASTGREGRQETQYFGPGTRLLVL.

Comments on this clonotype: It may be a read error: a sequence one base away is much more abundant. The CDR3 region is CASSSRQTSTDTQYF. The CDR3 nucleotides are TGCGCCAGCAGCTCTAGACAGACGAGCACAGATACGCAGTATTTT. V is TRBV5-1 and J is TRBJ2-3; TRBD1 might be the D (5 bases). The V gene lost 3 bases and the J gene lost 0 bases, with 11 bases spanning the gap. The CDR3 spans 15 residues. Germline V gene sequence: CDR1 SGHRS, CDR2 YFSETQ.

In its sample, this clonotype was seen many times. The chain links TRBV6-5 to TRBJ2-7; the D call may be TRBD1 or TRBD2 (8 bases each). The germline V and J ends were trimmed by 4 bases and 4 bases, with 17 bases remaining between them. This CDR3 is built from 15 residues. CDR1 is MNHEY, CDR2 SVGAGI, per germline. CDR3 protein: CASSSSGGGGYEQYF. CDR3 nucleotides: TGTGCCAGCAGTTCGTCAGGGGGCGGGGGGTACGAGCAGTACTTC.

This clonotype was counted a few times. The chain joins TRBV5-1 to TRBJ1-1; no clear D. The V and J ends lost 0 bases and 7 bases respectively, with 4 bases between them. The CDR3 runs 11 residues. Germline CDR1 and CDR2: SGHRS and YFSETQ. CDR3 amino acids: CASSLGLEAFF. The CDR3 DNA sequence: TGCGCCAGCAGCTTGGGGCTTGAAGCTTTCTTT.

This clonotype was observed a handful of times. The V gene is TRBV7-9, the J gene TRBJ2-7, with 7 bases lining up with TRBD1. The CDR3 is 15 amino acids. Trimming removed 5 bases from V and 6 bases from J; junction bases left unmatched: 13. Germline CDR1 SEHNR, CDR2 FQNEAQ (reference sequence). In DNA, the CDR3 is TGTGCCAGCAGCATACCGGGACAGACTACCTCCGAGCAGTACTTC. Translated: CASSIPGQTTSEQYF.

In this sample, this clonotype turned up many times. The V and J genes are TRBV24-1 and TRBJ2-1, with TRBD1 matching 7 bases. The trim removed 3 bases at V and 8 bases at J, leaving 12 bases unmatched. The CDR3 contains 16 residues. Germline values: CDR1 KGHDR, CDR2 SFDVKD. CDR3 region: CATSDTDRDPRYEQFF. Here the CDR3 DNA reads TGTGCCACCAGTGATACCGACAGGGACCCCCGTTATGAGCAGTTCTTC.